This paragraph reports one TCR beta chain. Its antigen is not known. These data come from a study of cytomegalovirus exposure and HLA in healthy donors. The PCR used 60 Vbeta and 13 Jbeta primers. The method was immunoSEQ multiplex PCR; TCRdb's version includes in-frame clones alone and lacks a portion of them. The sample records around 130,000 clones, roughly 77% being singletons. The CDR3 spans 16 residues. Germline V gene lookup returns CDR1 MNHEY and CDR2 SVGAGI. V lost 0 bases and J lost 7; bases outside the gene matches: 8. Overall study results and limits: Versus the approximately 670-donor mean, an Asian-associated ancestry cluster reportedly showed fewer N-insertions in a later analysis. Common viral pathogens seemed, in a later analysis, to connect with several of the most significant clusters. Beyond CMV serostatus, there was no information to go on about immune exposure.

This chain connects TRBV6-5 to TRBJ2-7; 11 bases fit TRBD2. This sequence originates from a man in his thirties or forties in good health and CMV-seronegative. The sequencing input was PBMCs. CDR3 loop: CASSYSVASGGWEQYF. Written as DNA, the CDR3 is TGTGCCAGCAGTTACTCGGTGGCTAGCGGGGGGTGGGAGCAGTACTTC.